The 5 T cell receptor beta chains below were found in one sample sequenced in a study of blood T cell repertoires in COVID-19. This table comes from immunoSEQ multiplex PCR, and its TCRdb copy is limited to in-frame clones, with some not included. The repertoire holds some 99,000 clones, with around three quarters as singletons. What was sequenced was peripheral blood. The receptors shown here come from a human donor in a cohort sampled during active or convalescent COVID-19.

In this sample, this clone turned up once. The chain couples TRBV4-1 to TRBJ2-3; the match to TRBD2 covers 10 bases. There are 16 residues in the CDR3. The germline gives CDR1 MGHRA, CDR2 YSYEKL. Trimming removed 6 bases from V and 2 bases from J; junction bases left unmatched: 8. The CDR3 DNA reads TGCGCCAGCAGAGAAAGGACTAGCGGTTACACAGATACGCAGTATTTT. This encodes CASRERTSGYTDTQYF.

The chain employs TRBV19 and TRBJ2-5, with D possibly TRBD2 on 7 matching bases. The V gene lost 7 bases and the J gene lost 2 bases, with 14 bases spanning the gap. This CDR3 has 14 residues. Germline lookup yields CDR1 LNHDA and CDR2 SQIVND (reference sequence). CDR3 nucleotide sequence: TGTGCCAGTAAAAAAGCGGGGACACAAGAGACCCAGTACTTC. Its translation: CASKKAGTQETQYF.

CDR3 nucleotides: TGTGCCGTAAGGACAGACATTAATAGCAATCAGCCCCAGCATTTT. It is translated as CAVRTDINSNQPQHF. The chain carries TRBV28 and TRBJ1-5, with D tentatively TRBD1 (6 bases). V lost 11 bases and J lost 0, with 17 bases in between. This CDR3 has 15 amino acids. CDR1 and CDR2 (germline): MDHEN, SYDVKM. Full variable domain (outside the CDR3, taken from reference TRBV28 and TRBJ1-5): DVKVTQSSRYLVKRTGEKVFLECVQDMDHENMFWYRQDPGLGLRLIYFSYDVKMKEKGDIPEGYSVSREKKERFSLILESASTNQTSMYLCAVRTDINSNQPQHFGDGTRLSIL.

The gene calls are TRBV2 and TRBJ2-7; the match to TRBD1 covers 9 bases. The CDR3 totals 14 residues. J lost 4 bases, V lost 5 bases, and 6 bases had no gene match. Germline CDR1 reads SNHLY; CDR2 reads FYNNEI. Here the CDR3 reads CASSYGTGSYEQYF. Here the CDR3 DNA reads TGTGCCAGCAGTTATGGGACAGGGAGTTACGAGCAGTACTTC.

The chain links TRBV15 to TRBJ2-7; maybe TRBD2 (5 bases). Trimming shortened V by 2 bases and J by 6 bases, and 14 bases separated the two germline ends. CDR3 length equals 14 residues. From germline, CDR1 is LNHNV and CDR2 YYDKDF (reference sequence). The CDR3 here is CATSRWDERSEQYF. In DNA, the CDR3 is TGTGCCACCAGCAGATGGGATGAGCGGAGCGAGCAGTACTTC.